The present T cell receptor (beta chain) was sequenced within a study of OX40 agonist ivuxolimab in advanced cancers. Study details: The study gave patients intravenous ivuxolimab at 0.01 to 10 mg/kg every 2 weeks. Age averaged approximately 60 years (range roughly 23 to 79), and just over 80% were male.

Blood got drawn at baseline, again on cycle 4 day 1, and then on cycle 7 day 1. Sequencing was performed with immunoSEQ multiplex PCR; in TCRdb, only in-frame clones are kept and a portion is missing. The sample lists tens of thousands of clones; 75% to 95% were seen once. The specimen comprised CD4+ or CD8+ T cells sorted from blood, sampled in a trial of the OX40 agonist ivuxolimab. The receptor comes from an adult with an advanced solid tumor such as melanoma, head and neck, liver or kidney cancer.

CDR3 sequence (DNA): TGTGCCAGCAGTAGGCCTAATGAAAAACTGTTTTTT. It encodes CASSRPNEKLFF. The chain is built from TRBV6-6 and TRBJ1-4; D uncertain. The CDR3 covers 12 residues. V shed 5 bases and J shed 3 bases, with 4 bases lying between them. The germline gives CDR1 MNHNY, CDR2 SVGAGI (reference sequence).